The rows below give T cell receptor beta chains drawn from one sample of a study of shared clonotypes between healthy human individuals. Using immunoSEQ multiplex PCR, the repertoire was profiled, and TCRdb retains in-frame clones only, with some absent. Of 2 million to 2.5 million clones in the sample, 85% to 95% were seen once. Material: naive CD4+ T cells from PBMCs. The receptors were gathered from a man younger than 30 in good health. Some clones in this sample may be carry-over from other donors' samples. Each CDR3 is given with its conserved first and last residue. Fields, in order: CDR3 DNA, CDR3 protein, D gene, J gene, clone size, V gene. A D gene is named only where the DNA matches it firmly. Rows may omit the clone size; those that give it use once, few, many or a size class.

TGTGCCAGTAGTCGTGGACAGGGCGATTTGGAGACCCAGTACTTC	CASSRGQGDLETQYF	TRBD1	TRBJ2-5	NA	TRBV19
TGTGCCAGCCGGGCTAGCGGGAGCTATGAGCAGTTCTTC	CASRASGSYEQFF	TRBD2	TRBJ2-1	NA	TRBV6-5
TGCGCCAGCAGCCAAGCGGGGACCCAGTACTTC	CASSQAGTQYF	NA	TRBJ2-5	NA	TRBV4-1
TGTGCCAGCAGTGAAGAGGGGCCCTCCTACAATGAGCAGTTCTTC	CASSEEGPSYNEQFF	NA	TRBJ2-1	once	TRBV2
TGTGCCAGCAGCCGAGAAAGAACAGGGGTCTTCGCCGAGCAGTACTTC	CASSRERTGVFAEQYF	TRBD1	TRBJ2-7	once	TRBV4-2
TGTGCCAGCAGCTTAAACGGACTAGCGGGAGGTACGGAGACCCAGTACTTC	CASSLNGLAGGTETQYF	TRBD2	TRBJ2-5	once	TRBV7-3
TGTGCCAGCAGCCCGTCCCCCGGGAGGGGGGATACGCAGTATTTT	CASSPSPGRGDTQYF	TRBD2	TRBJ2-3	NA	TRBV28
TGCGCCAGCAGCCCTCAGGGGGGTAACACTGAAGCTTTCTTT	CASSPQGGNTEAFF	TRBD1	TRBJ1-1	NA	TRBV5-1
TGTGCCAGCAGCTTATCAATCAGGATTCTAAGCACAGATACGCAGTATTTT	CASSLSIRILSTDTQYF	NA	TRBJ2-3	NA	TRBV11-2
TGTGCCAGTAGTATACAACAGGGTGTAACAGATACGCAGTATTTT	CASSIQQGVTDTQYF	NA	TRBJ2-3	NA	TRBV19
TGTGCCAGCAGCTTGAGCTACTCCTCTGGAAACACCATATATTTT	CASSLSYSSGNTIYF	NA	TRBJ1-3	NA	TRBV7-2
TGCAGCGCAATATCTGTCACAGATACGCAGTATTTT	CSAISVTDTQYF	NA	TRBJ2-3	NA	TRBV29-1
TGTGCCAGCAGCGCCACAGGGATGAACACTGAAGCTTTCTTT	CASSATGMNTEAFF	NA	TRBJ1-1	NA	TRBV9
TGTGCCAGCAGTCGACTAGCGGGAGGCGGGAAAGATACGCAGTATTTT	CASSRLAGGGKDTQYF	TRBD2	TRBJ2-3	NA	TRBV6-4
TGTGCCAGCAGAGACTGGACAGAGAACTACGAGCAGTACTTC	CASRDWTENYEQYF	NA	TRBJ2-7	once	TRBV6-5
TGTGCCAGCAGCTTAGAGGTTAATCAGCCCCAGCATTTT	CASSLEVNQPQHF	NA	TRBJ1-5	NA	TRBV7-2
TGTGCCAGCAGTTTACGGAGCACAGACTCTGGAAACACCATATATTTT	CASSLRSTDSGNTIYF	NA	TRBJ1-3	NA	TRBV27
TGTGCCAGCAGTAATACGGGACTAGCGGGAGACAATGAGCAGTTCTTC	CASSNTGLAGDNEQFF	TRBD2	TRBJ2-1	once	TRBV11-1
TGTGCCAGCAGGGGGGACCTCGGGAGCGGGGAGCTGTTTTTT	CASRGDLGSGELFF	NA	TRBJ2-2	NA	TRBV2
TGTGCCAGCAGCGCTCTATACAGGGTCACTGAAGCTTTCTTT	CASSALYRVTEAFF	NA	TRBJ1-1	NA	TRBV13
TGCAGCGTTGGGGGATTGACAGGTACCTACGAGCAGTACTTC	CSVGGLTGTYEQYF	NA	TRBJ2-7	NA	TRBV29-1
TGTGCCAGCAGTTACTCGTCAGCGACTAGCACAGATACGCAGTATTTT	CASSYSSATSTDTQYF	NA	TRBJ2-3	NA	TRBV6-5
TGTGCCAGCTCAGGGACTAGCGGCTATGAGCAGTTCTTC	CASSGTSGYEQFF	TRBD2	TRBJ2-1	NA	TRBV11-2
TGCGCCAGCAGAGAGACAGGATACATGAACACTGAAGCTTTCTTT	CASRETGYMNTEAFF	NA	TRBJ1-1	few	TRBV10-2
TGTGCCAGCAGTGAAGCGCTTCAGCGCCTAAGCACAGATACGCAGTATTTT	CASSEALQRLSTDTQYF	NA	TRBJ2-3	NA	TRBV2
TGTGCCAGCAGTTCGCCCGATGGCCCAGGGGAGCTGTTTTTT	CASSSPDGPGELFF	NA	TRBJ2-2	NA	TRBV27
TGCGCCAGCAGCTCCGGGACGGCAATCACAGATACGCAGTATTTT	CASSSGTAITDTQYF	NA	TRBJ2-3	NA	TRBV5-1
TGTGCTAGTGGTTTGGTAACCGGGACTGACGCGTTTTTT	CASGLVTGTDAFF	NA	TRBJ1-4	NA	TRBV12-5
TGCAGCGTTGAAGGTGTACTTGGGAACACTGAAGCTTTCTTT	CSVEGVLGNTEAFF	NA	TRBJ1-1	NA	TRBV29-1
TGTGCCAGCAGTTACGGTGGCGGGAGGGCCCCGGATACGCAGTATTTT	CASSYGGGRAPDTQYF	TRBD2	TRBJ2-3	NA	TRBV6-6
TGCGCCAGCAGCTTCGAGGATGGTATGAACACTGAAGCTTTCTTT	CASSFEDGMNTEAFF	NA	TRBJ1-1	NA	TRBV5-1
TGTGCCAGCAGTTTAGGGGCCATGGGAGATACGCAGTATTTT	CASSLGAMGDTQYF	NA	TRBJ2-3	NA	TRBV28
TGCGCCAGCAGCTTGGCTGGGACAGGCGGATCGGAGACCCAGTACTTC	CASSLAGTGGSETQYF	TRBD1	TRBJ2-5	NA	TRBV5-1
TGTGCCAGCAGTGCAACCCTGGGGGGCGGCTACACCTTC	CASSATLGGGYTF	NA	TRBJ1-2	NA	TRBV27
TGTGCCTGGAGTCGGACCACTGAAGCTTTCTTT	CAWSRTTEAFF	NA	TRBJ1-1	few	TRBV30
TGTGCCAGCAGTGGGGCTAATCCAGATACGCAGTATTTT	CASSGANPDTQYF	NA	TRBJ2-3	NA	TRBV2